These T cell receptor beta chains were read from a single sample in a study of identical twins. Via MiXCR, TCRdb re-called the 5' RACE reads, giving one row per CDR3 protein. The sample includes about 920,000 distinct CDR3 sequences, over 9% seen only once; the top ten take 1.5% to 2%. The sample also formed part of further work on yellow fever vaccine responses in identical twins.

Material: PBMCs. The receptors were gathered from a woman between 18 and 29 years old in good health. CDR3s include the opening cysteine and the closing phenylalanine or tryptophan. The D gene is left open where the match is weak. Where a row states a size, it is once, few, many or the class of an expanded clone; other rows omit it.

CDR3 protein: CATSVGLAGVLKGPDTQYF; CDR3 DNA: TGTGCCACCAGTGTGGGACTAGCGGGAGTCCTCAAGGGTCCTGATACGCAGTATTTT; D gene: TRBD2; V gene: TRBV24-1; clone size: NA; J gene: TRBJ2-3
CDR3 protein: CASSHPGTGTQYF; CDR3 DNA: TGCGCCAGCAGCCACCCAGGGACAGGGACGCAGTATTTT; D gene: TRBD1; V gene: TRBV4-1; clone size: few; J gene: TRBJ2-3
CDR3 protein: CASTPGRSQYEQFF; CDR3 DNA: TGTGCCAGCACCCCCGGACGGAGCCAGTATGAGCAGTTCTTC; D gene: NA; V gene: TRBV11-2; clone size: NA; J gene: TRBJ2-1
CDR3 protein: CASSRTGRDSPLHF; CDR3 DNA: TGTGCCAGCAGCAGGACAGGGAGGGATTCACCCCTCCACTTT; D gene: TRBD1; V gene: TRBV13; clone size: few; J gene: TRBJ1-6
CDR3 protein: CASSFAPGEVYGYTF; CDR3 DNA: TGCGCCAGCAGCTTCGCACCTGGAGAGGTCTATGGCTACACCTTC; D gene: NA; V gene: TRBV5-1; clone size: many; J gene: TRBJ1-2
CDR3 protein: CASSSIPTGRAEAFF; CDR3 DNA: TGTGCCAGCAGTTCCATCCCAACAGGCCGCGCTGAAGCTTTCTTT; D gene: NA; V gene: TRBV12-3/TRBV12-4; clone size: few; J gene: TRBJ1-1
CDR3 protein: CASTRMTGGTEAFF; CDR3 DNA: TGCGCCAGTACTAGGATGACAGGGGGCACTGAAGCTTTCTTT; D gene: TRBD1; V gene: TRBV5-1; clone size: NA; J gene: TRBJ1-1
CDR3 protein: CSASKDSGELFF; CDR3 DNA: TGCAGTGCTAGCAAGGACAGCGGGGAGCTGTTTTTT; D gene: NA; V gene: TRBV20-1; clone size: many; J gene: TRBJ2-2
CDR3 protein: CASRSQGAPGGYTF; CDR3 DNA: TGTGCCAGCAGATCACAGGGGGCTCCGGGAGGCTACACCTTC; D gene: TRBD1; V gene: TRBV2; clone size: few; J gene: TRBJ1-2
CDR3 protein: CASSPGGPRGLTSPGYGYTF; CDR3 DNA: TGTGCCAGCAGCCCCGGAGGCCCCAGGGGCCTTACCTCTCCGGGCTATGGCTACACCTTC; D gene: NA; V gene: TRBV4-2; clone size: few; J gene: TRBJ1-2
CDR3 protein: CASSRDRRQVGETQYF; CDR3 DNA: TGTGCCAGCAGTCGAGACCGAAGACAGGTGGGGGAGACCCAGTACTTC; D gene: NA; V gene: TRBV27; clone size: NA; J gene: TRBJ2-5
CDR3 protein: CASTGHRDTQYF; CDR3 DNA: TGTGCCAGCACTGGGCATCGAGATACGCAGTATTTT; D gene: NA; V gene: TRBV12-3/TRBV12-4; clone size: few; J gene: TRBJ2-3
CDR3 protein: CASSLGTGGESLTQYF; CDR3 DNA: TGCGCCAGCAGCTTGGGGACAGGGGGCGAGTCTCTTACGCAGTATTTT; D gene: TRBD1; V gene: TRBV5-1; clone size: few; J gene: TRBJ2-3
CDR3 protein: CASSGRTSGLDNEQFF; CDR3 DNA: TGCGCCAGCAGCGGCCGGACTAGCGGGTTGGACAATGAGCAGTTCTTC; D gene: TRBD2; V gene: TRBV4-1; clone size: NA; J gene: TRBJ2-1
CDR3 protein: CASSPRGLTGELFF; CDR3 DNA: TGTGCCAGCAGTCCCCGGGGTTTGACCGGGGAGCTGTTTTTT; D gene: NA; V gene: TRBV27; clone size: NA; J gene: TRBJ2-2
CDR3 protein: CASSLYKRGLGVGNEQFF; CDR3 DNA: TGTGCCAGCAGTTTATACAAAAGGGGACTAGGTGTAGGTAATGAGCAGTTCTTC; D gene: TRBD2; V gene: TRBV12-3/TRBV12-4; clone size: few; J gene: TRBJ2-1
CDR3 protein: CSVGSGTGELFF; CDR3 DNA: TGCAGCGTTGGGTCGGGAACCGGGGAGCTGTTTTTT; D gene: NA; V gene: TRBV29-1; clone size: few; J gene: TRBJ2-2
CDR3 protein: CATSSLTAMNTEAFF; CDR3 DNA: TGTGCCACCAGCTCCCTGACAGCCATGAACACTGAAGCTTTCTTT; D gene: NA; V gene: TRBV15; clone size: few; J gene: TRBJ1-1
CDR3 protein: CATSTDRERNEQFF; CDR3 DNA: TGTGCCACCAGCACGGACAGGGAGAGGAATGAGCAGTTCTTC; D gene: TRBD1; V gene: TRBV15; clone size: many; J gene: TRBJ2-1
CDR3 protein: CASSLVTGGTGELFF; CDR3 DNA: TGTGCCAGCAGCTTAGTAACGGGGGGGACCGGGGAGCTGTTTTTT; D gene: TRBD2; V gene: TRBV7-2; clone size: NA; J gene: TRBJ2-2
CDR3 protein: CASSGDGPYSYEQYF; CDR3 DNA: TGTGCCAGCAGCGGAGACGGACCGTACTCCTACGAGCAGTACTTC; D gene: NA; V gene: TRBV7-9; clone size: many; J gene: TRBJ2-7
CDR3 protein: CSARAPEAGDSLQETQYF; CDR3 DNA: TGCAGTGCTAGAGCCCCGGAGGCAGGGGACAGTTTGCAAGAGACCCAGTACTTC; D gene: TRBD1; V gene: TRBV20-1; clone size: few; J gene: TRBJ2-5
CDR3 protein: CSVEDHNLAGGDGGSTDTQYF; CDR3 DNA: TGCAGCGTTGAAGATCACAACCTAGCGGGAGGAGACGGAGGGAGCACAGATACGCAGTATTTT; D gene: TRBD2; V gene: TRBV29-1; clone size: NA; J gene: TRBJ2-3
CDR3 protein: CSAIGQGRETQYF; CDR3 DNA: TGCAGTGCTATCGGACAGGGGAGAGAGACCCAGTACTTC; D gene: TRBD1; V gene: TRBV20-1; clone size: few; J gene: TRBJ2-5
CDR3 protein: CSARDMETGEETQYF; CDR3 DNA: TGCAGTGCTAGAGATATGGAGACAGGGGAGGAGACCCAGTACTTC; D gene: TRBD1; V gene: TRBV20-1; clone size: NA; J gene: TRBJ2-5
CDR3 protein: CASRTKKGLDRAYRYGYTF; CDR3 DNA: TGTGCAAGTCGCACCAAGAAGGGCCTGGACAGGGCATACCGCTATGGCTACACCTTC; D gene: NA; V gene: TRBV12-2; clone size: NA; J gene: TRBJ1-2
CDR3 protein: CASGVTGEQYF; CDR3 DNA: TGTGCCAGCGGGGTGACGGGCGAGCAGTACTTC; D gene: NA; V gene: TRBV3-1; clone size: NA; J gene: TRBJ2-7
CDR3 protein: CASSFQLAGVDEQFF; CDR3 DNA: TGTGCCAGCAGCTTTCAATTAGCGGGAGTGGATGAGCAGTTCTTC; D gene: TRBD2; V gene: TRBV11-2; clone size: few; J gene: TRBJ2-1
CDR3 protein: CASSPWRGSAQETQYF; CDR3 DNA: TGCGCCAGCAGCCCGTGGAGGGGTAGCGCCCAAGAGACCCAGTACTTC; D gene: NA; V gene: TRBV5-1; clone size: NA; J gene: TRBJ2-5
CDR3 protein: CASINSLRSSYNEQFF; CDR3 DNA: TGTGCCAGCATAAATTCCTTGAGAAGCTCCTACAATGAGCAGTTCTTC; D gene: NA; V gene: TRBV7-9; clone size: few; J gene: TRBJ2-1
CDR3 protein: CASSQVPGLAGGSPNEQFF; CDR3 DNA: TGTGCCAGCAGTCAGGTCCCGGGACTAGCGGGGGGGTCCCCCAATGAGCAGTTCTTC; D gene: TRBD2; V gene: TRBV6-1; clone size: few; J gene: TRBJ2-1
CDR3 protein: CASRDLAGGYTGSEQFF; CDR3 DNA: TGTGCCAGCAGAGACCTAGCGGGAGGTTATACCGGCAGTGAGCAGTTCTTC; D gene: TRBD2; V gene: TRBV2; clone size: once; J gene: TRBJ2-1